This T cell receptor beta chain was sequenced in a study of T cells in Graves' hyperthyroidism and ophthalmopathy. Germline V gives CDR1 DFQATT, CDR2 SNEGSKA (reference sequence). Trimming took 1 base from V and 9 from J; bases not matched to a gene: 6. The CDR3 has 15 residues. This clonotype was counted many times. TCR beta CDR3 region amplification was performed from RNA transcripts. With the HTBI primer set, the TCR CDR3 went through a first round of RT-PCR. Each CDR3 protein is one row after TCRdb ran MiXCR on the multiplex PCR reads. The sample has around 540,000 distinct CDR3 sequences, more than 15% seen once.

The source is a woman aged 30 to 39 with Graves' ophthalmopathy. What was sequenced was blood. The rearrangement joins TRBV20-1 to TRBJ2-1; 13 bases map to TRBD2. The chain's CDR3 is CSARGTSGRGGEQFF. In nucleotides, the CDR3 is TGCAGTGCTAGAGGGACTAGCGGGAGAGGTGGTGAGCAGTTCTTC.